The clone carrying this T cell receptor beta chain has at least ten counts. J gave up 6 bases and V 5 bases, and 8 bases lay outside the gene matches. Germline V gives CDR1 SQVTM, CDR2 ANQGSEA. The CDR3 spans 14 residues. The authors ran a second PCR of about 7 to 12 cycles using a sample-barcoded 5' primer and a J-beta primer mix. TCRdb analysed the 5' RACE reads with MiXCR anew, one entry per CDR3 protein. The sample has about 780,000 distinct CDR3 sequences; roughly 46% are singletons. This sample was taken from a study of blood T cells in healthy people across ages. Each donor's blood draw was approximately 10 milliliters of peripheral blood.

The TCR comes from an elderly man in good health. The chain recombines TRBV29-1 with TRBJ2-1, with 9 positions matching TRBD1. The sample comprised blood. CDR3 in amino acids: CSVLGTGIGNEQFF. DNA for the CDR3: TGCAGCGTTCTGGGGACAGGGATCGGCAATGAGCAGTTCTTC.